These T cell receptor beta chains were read from a single sample in a study of shared clonotypes between healthy human individuals. Some clones are missing from TCRdb's copy, which holds only in-frame ones; the method was immunoSEQ multiplex PCR. This table has about 2.3 million clones, 85% to 95% appearing once. The source material was naive CD4+ T cells from PBMCs. The source of these receptors is a young man in good health. Some clones in this sample may be carry-over from other donors' samples. CDR3s include the opening cysteine and the closing phenylalanine or tryptophan. The D gene is left open where the match is weak. Only part of the rows carry a size: once, few, many, or a class if the clone is expanded.

J: TRBJ2-5
D: TRBD2
size: .
V: TRBV15
CDR3: CATSRGRGVQETQYF
DNA: TGTGCCACCAGCAGAGGACGGGGGGTCCAAGAGACCCAGTACTTC

J: TRBJ2-4
D: TRBD1
size: .
V: TRBV2
CDR3: CASTVPGQGTLAKNIQYF
DNA: TGTGCCAGCACCGTGCCCGGACAGGGTACACTAGCCAAAAACATTCAGTACTTC

J: TRBJ2-1
D: .
size: .
V: TRBV5-1
CDR3: CASSLVPTGSSYNEQFF
DNA: TGCGCCAGCAGCTTGGTCCCGACTGGTAGCTCCTACAATGAGCAGTTCTTC

J: TRBJ1-2
D: TRBD1
size: .
V: TRBV4-2
CDR3: CASSHGQAGYTF
DNA: TGTGCCAGCAGCCACGGACAGGCTGGCTACACCTTC

J: TRBJ1-1
D: .
size: .
V: TRBV9
CDR3: CASSVGRNTEAFF
DNA: TGTGCCAGCAGCGTTGGTAGAAACACTGAAGCTTTCTTT

J: TRBJ2-7
D: TRBD1
size: once
V: TRBV6-5
CDR3: CASSYRQGPYEQYF
DNA: TGTGCCAGCAGTTACCGACAGGGTCCATACGAGCAGTACTTC

J: TRBJ2-7
D: TRBD2
size: .
V: TRBV7-2
CDR3: CASSSRLAGFTYEQYF
DNA: TGTGCCAGCAGCTCGAGACTAGCGGGATTTACCTACGAGCAGTACTTC

J: TRBJ2-3
D: .
size: .
V: TRBV4-1
CDR3: CASSQDFTADTQYF
DNA: TGCGCCAGCAGCCAAGATTTTACGGCAGATACGCAGTATTTT

J: TRBJ1-3
D: .
size: .
V: TRBV2
CDR3: CASGATIRGNTIYF
DNA: TGTGCCAGCGGCGCCACGATCCGTGGAAACACCATATATTTT

J: TRBJ2-3
D: .
size: .
V: TRBV5-1
CDR3: CASSLEGGGPTDTQYF
DNA: TGCGCCAGCAGCTTGGAAGGGGGAGGGCCAACAGATACGCAGTATTTT

J: TRBJ1-2
D: TRBD1
size: few
V: TRBV27
CDR3: CATGQGAPWNGYTF
DNA: TGTGCCACGGGACAGGGGGCCCCCTGGAACGGCTACACCTTC

J: TRBJ1-5
D: .
size: .
V: TRBV7-6
CDR3: CASSPSGGYQPQHF
DNA: TGTGCCAGCAGCCCCTCGGGCGGGTATCAGCCCCAGCATTTT